The following is a TCR beta chain sequence with its context. Method: immunoSEQ multiplex PCR; TCRdb's copy keeps in-frame clones and lacks some. The sample lists millions of clones, about 95% occurring once. Naive CD8 cells comprised CD45RO-negative, CCR7-positively selected cells, excluding terminally differentiated effector memory CD45RA+ cells. This entry comes from a study of shared clonotypes between healthy human individuals. Across the whole study: Three plates each covered CD4 naive and memory; CD8 naive two, CD8 memory one.

With 0 bases removed from V and 6 bases from J, the gap between germline ends came to 9 bases. Germline CDR1 and CDR2: GTSNPN and SVGIG (reference sequence). The length of the CDR3 is 14 residues. The receptor comes from a man in his late teens or twenties in good health. V gene TRBV30 combines with J gene TRBJ1-6; D might be TRBD1 (6 bases). The specimen was naive CD8+ T cells sorted from blood. CDR3 bases: TGTGCCTGGAGTGTAGAACAGGGTAATTCACCCCTCCACTTT. Protein: CAWSVEQGNSPLHF. The whole variable domain, remainder taken from reference TRBV30 and TRBJ1-6, is SQTIHQWPATLVQPVGSPLSLECTVEGTSNPNLYWYRQAAGRGLQLLFYSVGIGQISSEVPQNLSASRPQDRQFILSSKKLLLSDSGFYLCAWSVEQGNSPLHFGNGTRLTVT.